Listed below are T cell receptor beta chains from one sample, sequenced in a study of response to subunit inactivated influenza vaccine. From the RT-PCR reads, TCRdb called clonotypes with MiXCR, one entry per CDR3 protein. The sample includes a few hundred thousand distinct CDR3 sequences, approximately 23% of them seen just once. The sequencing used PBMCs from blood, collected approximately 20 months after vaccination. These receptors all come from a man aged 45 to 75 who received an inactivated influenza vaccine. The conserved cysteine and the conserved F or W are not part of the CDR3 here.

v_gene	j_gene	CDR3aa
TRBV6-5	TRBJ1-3	ASSYSIGTSGNTIY
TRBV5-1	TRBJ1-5	ASSAGDANQPQH
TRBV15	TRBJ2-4	ATSRDYGVTGNIQY
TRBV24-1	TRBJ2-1	ATSDRQGVGLWNNEQF
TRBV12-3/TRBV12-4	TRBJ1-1	ASRTGFTEAF
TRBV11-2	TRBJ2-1	ASSRVGPYNEQF
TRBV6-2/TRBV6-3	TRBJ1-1	ASSYGGVVAEAF
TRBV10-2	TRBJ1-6	ASSEGQGNSPLH
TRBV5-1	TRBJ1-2	ASSLAPGTAPDT
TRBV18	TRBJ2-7	ASSPGPGYEQY
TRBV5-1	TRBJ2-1	ASSFGRGDYNEQF
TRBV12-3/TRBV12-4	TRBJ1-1	ASRTGGRVSEAF
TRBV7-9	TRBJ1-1	ASSLSGQWNTEAF
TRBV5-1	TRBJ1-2	ASSLAGEGGYT
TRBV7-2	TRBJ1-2	ASSPSISGTREST
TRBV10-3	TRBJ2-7	AIRTDRGSYEQY
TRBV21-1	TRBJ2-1	ASSRGQGGNEQF
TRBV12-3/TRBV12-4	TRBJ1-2	ASSFGKGYGYT
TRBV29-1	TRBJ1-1	SAVGGLNTEAF
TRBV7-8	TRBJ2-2	ASTSGPNTGELF
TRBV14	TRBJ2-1	ASSQLGALTYNEQF
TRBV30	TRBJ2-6	AWTVLSGVLT
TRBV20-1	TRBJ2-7	SASPMSGVNYEQY
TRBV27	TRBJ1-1	ASSFGAGMNTEAF
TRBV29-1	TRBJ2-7	SVEYKQGKDYEQY
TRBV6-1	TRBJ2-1	ASRPRTSFYSYNEQF
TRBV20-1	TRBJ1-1	SARNRVRNTEAF
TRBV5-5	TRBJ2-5	ASSLNRTSGRTAQY
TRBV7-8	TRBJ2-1	ASSLVVLHTLNNEQF